Following are 16 T cell receptor beta chains from one sample sequenced in a study of Graves' ophthalmopathy and Graves' hyperthyroidism. Amplifying from RNA transcripts, the study obtained TCR beta CDR3 regions. First-round RT-PCR with HTBI primers preceded a second-round multiplex PCR. TCRdb itself ran the multiplex PCR reads through MiXCR, one entry per CDR3 protein. The sample contains roughly 480,000 distinct CDR3 sequences, 13% to 15% of which appear only once. Sequencing was carried out using blood. These receptors all come from a woman in her 30s with Graves' ophthalmopathy.

At least ten counts were recorded for this clonotype. This rearrangement joins TRBV6-2 or TRBV6-3 to TRBJ2-2; D possibly corresponds to TRBD2 (6 bases). Trimming pared 2 bases from V and 7 bases from J, leaving 17 bases between. The germline CDR1 and CDR2 sequences are MNHEY and SVGEGT. The CDR3 loop spans 16 amino acids. CDR3 DNA: TGTGCCAGCAGTTACCGGGACCAGACGGGAGACGGGGAGCTGTTTTTT. Translating it yields CASSYRDQTGDGELFF.

This clonotype showed up many times. The chain has TRBV6-1 and TRBJ2-4, with a tentative D call TRBD2 (5 bases). Trimming took off 8 bases at V and 8 bases at J, with 13 bases between the two ends. This CDR3 comprises 12 residues. The germline gives CDR1 MNHNS, CDR2 SASEGT. CDR3 DNA sequence: TGTGCCAGCCTTCTCCCCGGGGACATTCAGTACTTC. Translation: CASLLPGDIQYF.

This clonotype has a count of ten or more. V and J are TRBV6-5 and TRBJ2-5; either TRBD1 or TRBD2 may fit D (5 bases each). Germline values: CDR1 MNHEY, CDR2 SVGAGI. The CDR3 runs to 14 residues. Trimming pared 6 bases from V and 1 base from J, leaving 12 bases between. CDR3 protein: CASSYGAGQETQYF. The CDR3 nucleotides read TGTGCCAGCAGCTACGGGGCGGGCCAAGAGACCCAGTACTTC.

This clonotype has at least ten counts. V and J are TRBV5-4 and TRBJ2-5; 14 nucleotides line up with TRBD2. Germline V gene data show CDR1 as SGHNT and CDR2 as YYREEE (reference sequence). V dropped 4 bases and J dropped 2; count of bases not matched to a gene: 4. This CDR3 is 16 amino acids long. CDR3 residues: CASSQRLAGGQETQYF. DNA for the CDR3: TGTGCCAGCAGCCAAAGACTAGCGGGAGGGCAAGAGACCCAGTACTTC. Complete variable domain (other parts from reference TRBV5-4 and TRBJ2-5): ETGVTQSPTHLIKTRGQQVTLRCSSQSGHNTVSWYQQALGQGPQFIFQYYREEENGRGNFPPRFSGLQFPNYSSELNVNALELDDSALYLCASSQRLAGGQETQYFGPGTRLLVL.

This clonotype appeared many times. This sequence joins TRBV12-3 or TRBV12-4 and TRBJ2-7, with 7 nucleotides matching TRBD1. The trim removed 1 base at V and 3 bases at J, leaving 6 bases unmatched. The CDR3 runs to 15 residues. Here the CDR3 reads CASSLGDSGYYEQYF. The CDR3, as DNA: TGTGCCAGCAGTTTAGGGGACAGCGGATACTACGAGCAGTACTTC.

This clonotype was recorded at least ten times. This chain's CDR3 is CASSVEPGSYGYTF. CDR3 nucleotides: TGTGCCAGCAGCGTAGAACCAGGGAGCTATGGCTACACCTTC. The chain has TRBV9 and TRBJ1-2, with D perhaps TRBD1 (5 bases). Trimming stripped 0 bases from V and 4 bases from J, with 10 bases between. The CDR3 runs 14 residues. Germline CDR1 reads SGDLS; CDR2 reads YYNGEE.

This clonotype was seen many times. This chain joins TRBV12-3 or TRBV12-4 and TRBJ1-5; D uncertain. Trimming pared 4 bases from V and 3 bases from J, leaving 7 bases between. CDR3 size: 13 residues. CDR3 in DNA: TGTGCCAGCAGTTACAGATTCAATCAGCCCCAGCATTTT. Its protein product is CASSYRFNQPQHF.

V and J are TRBV5-1 and TRBJ2-3, with TRBD2 identical over 9 bases. The germline V gene encodes CDR1 SGHRS and CDR2 YFSETQ. This CDR3 region has 16 residues. The V and J ends lost 0 bases and 2 bases, in that order; junction bases with no gene match: 4. The CDR3 DNA sequence: TGCGCCAGCAGCTTGGCCCTAGCGGGAAACACAGATACGCAGTATTTT. Residues: CASSLALAGNTDTQYF. The entire variable domain, with the rest obtained from reference TRBV5-1 and TRBJ2-3, is as follows: KAGVTQTPRYLIKTRGQQVTLSCSPISGHRSVSWYQQTPGQGLQFLFEYFSETQRNKGNFPGRFSGRQFSNSRSEMNVSTLELGDSALYLCASSLALAGNTDTQYFGPGTRLTVL.

This clonotype appeared many times. The J gene is TRBJ1-2, the V gene TRBV27, with D uncertain. V lost 2 bases and J lost 4, with 8 bases in between. Germline-derived CDR1 and CDR2 are MNHEY and SMNVEV (reference sequence). This CDR3 is built from 13 residues. The CDR3 DNA reads as TGTGCCAGCAGTTTAGAAAAGGGCTATGGCTACACCTTC. Its protein is CASSLEKGYGYTF.

This clonotype was counted many times. The V call is TRBV9, the J call TRBJ1-5; D is unresolved. V was cut by 7 bases and J by 1 base, with 6 bases left in between. The CDR3 sequence is 12 residues long. CDR1 is SGDLS and CDR2 is YYNGEE in the germline V gene. The CDR3 loop reads CASGGSNQPQHF. The DNA for the CDR3 is TGTGCCAGCGGAGGAAGCAATCAGCCCCAGCATTTT.

The chain is built from TRBV27 and TRBJ2-5, with D perhaps matching TRBD1 (6 bases). CDR1 is MNHEY and CDR2 is SMNVEV in the germline V gene (reference sequence). The CDR3 totals 14 residues. V lost 2 bases and J lost 5, with 12 bases in between. This CDR3 reads CASSLNGGGETQYF. Here the CDR3 DNA reads TGTGCCAGCAGTTTAAATGGGGGCGGGGAGACCCAGTACTTC.

This clonotype was recorded many times. The CDR3 here is CASSPQGGRSGRYGYTF. For the CDR3, the DNA is TGTGCCAGCAGCCCACAGGGTGGCAGGTCGGGTCGCTATGGCTACACCTTC. The V call is TRBV7-3, the J call TRBJ1-2; maybe TRBD1 (6 bases). V dropped 5 bases and J dropped 4 bases, with 23 bases sitting between them. The CDR3 totals 17 residues. The germline gives CDR1 SGHTA, CDR2 FQGTGA.

As regards this clonotype: A much bigger clone sits one base away, suggesting this may be a read error. The J gene is TRBJ2-2, the V gene TRBV5-1; no firm D call. This CDR3 is built from 14 residues. Germline V gene data show CDR1 as SGHRS and CDR2 as YFSETQ. The CDR3 protein is CASCLEPNTGELFF. In nucleotides, the CDR3 is TGCGCCAGCTGCTTGGAACCTAACACCGGGGAGCTGTTTTTT.

This clonotype showed up just a few times. This sequence joins TRBV28 and TRBJ2-5; D may be TRBD2 (6 bases). The length of the CDR3 is 15 residues. CDR1 is MDHEN, CDR2 SYDVKM, per germline. The germline V and J ends were trimmed by 7 bases and 1 base, with 16 bases remaining between them. The CDR3 spells CASNSSRDSQETQYF. CDR3 DNA sequence: TGTGCCAGCAACTCCAGCCGGGACTCCCAAGAGACCCAGTACTTC. Using reference TRBV28 and TRBJ2-5 for the parts outside the CDR3, the full variable domain is DVKVTQSSRYLVKRTGEKVFLECVQDMDHENMFWYRQDPGLGLRLIYFSYDVKMKEKGDIPEGYSVSREKKERFSLILESASTNQTSMYLCASNSSRDSQETQYFGPGTRLLVL.

This clonotype has ten or more counts. The chain is built from TRBV9 and TRBJ1-2, with D unclear. Trimming took off 4 bases at V and 8 bases at J, with 9 bases between the two ends. From germline, CDR1 is SGDLS and CDR2 YYNGEE. The CDR3 totals 11 residues. In DNA, the CDR3 is TGTGCCAGCAGCACCCTCGAAGGCTACACCTTC. Protein product: CASSTLEGYTF. Full variable domain (outside the CDR3, taken from reference TRBV9 and TRBJ1-2): DSGVTQTPKHLITATGQRVTLRCSPRSGDLSVYWYQQSLDQGLQFLIQYYNGEERAKGNILERFSAQQFPDLHSELNLSSLELGDSALYFCASSTLEGYTFGSGTRLTVV.

The V call is TRBV11-2, the J call TRBJ2-5; 9 nucleotides match TRBD1. CDR1 SGHAT and CDR2 FQNNGV come from the germline V gene. There are 14 residues in the CDR3. With V trimmed by 6 bases and J by 4 bases, 6 bases remained unmatched. The CDR3 DNA sequence: TGTGCCAGCAGGCCCAACAGGGGGCGAGAGACCCAGTACTTC. Its protein product is CASRPNRGRETQYF.